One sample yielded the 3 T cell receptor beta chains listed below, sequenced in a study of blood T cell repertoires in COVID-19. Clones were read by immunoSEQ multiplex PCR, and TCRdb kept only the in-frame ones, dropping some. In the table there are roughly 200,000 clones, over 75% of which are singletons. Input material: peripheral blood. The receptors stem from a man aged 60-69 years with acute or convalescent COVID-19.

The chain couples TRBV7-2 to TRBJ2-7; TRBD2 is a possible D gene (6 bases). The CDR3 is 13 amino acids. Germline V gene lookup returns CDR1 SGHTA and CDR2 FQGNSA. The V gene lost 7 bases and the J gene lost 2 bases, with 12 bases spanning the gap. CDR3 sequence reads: CASNPEGPYEQYF. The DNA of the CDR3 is TGTGCCAGCAACCCGGAGGGACCCTACGAGCAGTACTTC.

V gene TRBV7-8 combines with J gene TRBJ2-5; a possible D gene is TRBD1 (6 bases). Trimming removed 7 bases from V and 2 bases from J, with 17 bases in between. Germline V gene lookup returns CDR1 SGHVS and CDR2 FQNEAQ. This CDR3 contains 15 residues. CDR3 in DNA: TGTGCCAGCACCAAAGGGGCAGGGACACAAGAGACCCAGTACTTC. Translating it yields CASTKGAGTQETQYF.

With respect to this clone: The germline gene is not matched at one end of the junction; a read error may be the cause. CDR3: CASSQDSTETVENF. In nucleotides, the CDR3 is TGTGCCAGCAGCCAAGATTCTACGGAGACAGTGGAGAACTTC. This sequence joins TRBV3-1 (or the pseudogene TRBV3-2) and TRBJ2-7; D possibly corresponds to TRBD1 (5 bases). The CDR3 extends over 14 amino acids. Germline CDR1 is LGHDT and CDR2 is YNNKEL (reference sequence).